This T cell receptor beta chain stems from a study of blood T cell repertoires in COVID-19. Repertoires were generated with immunoSEQ multiplex PCR, while TCRdb's copy carries only in-frame clones and drops some. Of approximately 220,000 clones listed, approximately 88% are singletons. The TCR originated in a woman aged 25 to 45 with acute COVID-19. What was sequenced was PBMCs or T cells enriched from blood (not recorded which).

Written as DNA, the CDR3 is TGTGCCAGTAGTACCGATACCGGGACAGCGTATGGCTACACCTTC. Amino acid sequence: CASSTDTGTAYGYTF. The V call is TRBV19, the J call TRBJ1-2; 7 bases fit TRBD1. Germline-derived CDR1 and CDR2 are LNHDA and SQIVND (reference sequence). The CDR3 contains 15 residues. V lost 4 bases and J lost 5; bases outside the gene matches: 10.